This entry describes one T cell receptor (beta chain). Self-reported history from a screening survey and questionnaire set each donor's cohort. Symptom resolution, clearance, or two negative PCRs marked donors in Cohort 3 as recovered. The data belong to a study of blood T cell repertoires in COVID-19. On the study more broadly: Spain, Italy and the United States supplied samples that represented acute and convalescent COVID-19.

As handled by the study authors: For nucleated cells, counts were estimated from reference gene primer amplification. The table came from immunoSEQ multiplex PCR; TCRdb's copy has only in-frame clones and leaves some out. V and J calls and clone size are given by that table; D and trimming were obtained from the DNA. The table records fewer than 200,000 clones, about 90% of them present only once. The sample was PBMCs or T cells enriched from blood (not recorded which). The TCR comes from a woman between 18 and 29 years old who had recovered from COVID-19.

DNA for the CDR3: TGTGCCAGCAGCTTAGACGGGTTGGGCAATCAGCCCCAGCATTTT. This encodes CASSLDGLGNQPQHF. The chain couples TRBV5-4 to TRBJ1-5; D not resolved. V shed 2 bases and J shed 2 bases, with 11 bases lying between them. Germline values: CDR1 SGHNT, CDR2 YYREEE (reference sequence). CDR3 size: 15 residues.